The T cell receptor beta chain under discussion was sequenced for a study of radiotherapy plus CTLA-4 blockade in lung cancer. Study at large: Objective responses were seen in under 20% of patients, disease control in approximately 30%.

Some clones are missing from TCRdb's copy, which holds only in-frame ones; the method was immunoSEQ multiplex PCR. Of tens of thousands of clones in the sample, about 78% are singletons; the top ten hold 4%. For this clone: Its antigen is not identified.

This CDR3 contains 17 residues. V shed 1 base and J 5 bases; nucleotides not matched to a gene: 11. The germline V gene encodes CDR1 SEHNR and CDR2 FQNEAQ (reference sequence). It was focal radiation plus CTLA-4 blockade with ipilimumab that patients with chemo-refractory metastatic non-small-cell lung cancer received. Study observations and caveats: Radiotherapy with ipilimumab was followed by blood expansion of tumor-derived clones. With interferon-beta, early dynamics of blood T cell clones were reported to best predict response.

The receptor's source is a human donor with non-small cell lung cancer who had a partial response to radiotherapy plus ipilimumab. Some clones in this sample may be carry-over from other donors' samples. The V gene is TRBV7-9, the J gene TRBJ2-7; 10 bases line up with TRBD1. The sequencing used peripheral blood, collected from a patient treated with radiotherapy plus ipilimumab. For the CDR3, the DNA is TGTGCCAGCAGCTTAGTTCCGGGACAGGGGTTTAGGAACGAGCAGTACTTC. Amino acids: CASSLVPGQGFRNEQYF.